This T cell receptor beta chain was sequenced for a study of blood T cell repertoires in COVID-19. Study summary: Spain, Italy and the United States supplied samples that represented acute and convalescent COVID-19. The cDNA or gDNA used as material had been derived from T cells, B-cell-depleted T cells, or PBMCs.

The CDR3 is 15 residues long. J gave up 9 bases and V 3 bases, and 4 bases lay outside the gene matches. Germline V gene lookup returns CDR1 MGHRA and CDR2 YSYEKL. Using immunoSEQ multiplex PCR, the repertoire was profiled, and TCRdb retains in-frame clones only, with some absent. The table has about 180,000 clones, around 73% seen once. This receptor was obtained from a woman between 50 and 59 years old who had recovered from COVID-19. The J gene is TRBJ2-1, the V gene TRBV4-1; TRBD2 agrees at 14 bases. Material: PBMCs or T cells enriched from blood (not recorded which). This CDR3 is CASSQGLAGEGEQFF. DNA of the CDR3: TGCGCCAGCAGCCAGGGACTAGCGGGAGAGGGTGAGCAGTTCTTC.